This entry describes one T cell receptor (beta chain). Its antigen is unidentified. This sample was taken from a study of cytomegalovirus exposure and HLA in healthy donors. The wider study: Earlier work reported 117 million unique TCR beta sequences from roughly 180 million T cells. General study points: Later, TCR association rates were found to vary by HLA locus, highest for DRB1 and lowest for HLA-C. Sequencing likely produced, as an artifact, a cluster of highly shared sequence variants. High sensitivity and specificity were reportedly achieved when the classifier diagnosed cytomegalovirus status.

Primers included in the PCR were 60 Vbeta and 13 Jbeta primers. Sequencing used immunoSEQ multiplex PCR; TCRdb keeps in-frame clones, though not all of them. The sample contains about 99,000 clones, more than 65% of which appear only once. The V and J ends lost 1 base and 0 bases, in that order; junction bases with no gene match: 1. This CDR3 has 16 residues. From germline, CDR1 is SGHVS and CDR2 FQNEAQ. Sequencing was carried out using PBMCs. The J gene is TRBJ2-1, the V gene TRBV7-8; 9 bases match TRBD2. This TCR came from a woman between 18 and 29 years old in good health and CMV-seropositive. The CDR3 protein is CASSLGAGGSYNEQFF. The CDR3 region has the DNA TGTGCCAGCAGCTTAGGAGCGGGGGGCTCCTACAATGAGCAGTTCTTC.